The 14 T cell receptor beta chains in this list originate from one sample, sequenced in a study of OX40 agonist ivuxolimab in advanced cancers. Method: immunoSEQ multiplex PCR; TCRdb's copy keeps in-frame clones and lacks some. This sample has some 58,000 clones, with over 80% found just once. The specimen was CD4+ or CD8+ T cells sorted from blood, collected in a trial of the OX40 agonist ivuxolimab. The receptors originated from an adult with an advanced solid tumor such as melanoma, head and neck, liver or kidney cancer.

The chain's CDR3 is CASSLVGTYEQYF. The CDR3 coding sequence is TGTGCCAGCAGCTTAGTAGGGACCTACGAGCAGTACTTC. The chain links TRBV7-9 to TRBJ2-7; D is undetermined. Trimming stripped 1 base from V and 2 bases from J, with 6 bases between. Germline CDR1 SEHNR, CDR2 FQNEAQ (reference sequence). This CDR3 is built from 13 residues.

The chain is built from TRBV10-1 and TRBJ2-1; D is undetermined. The CDR3 consists of 15 residues. Germline V gene sequence: CDR1 WNHNN, CDR2 SYGVQD (reference sequence). V shed 2 bases and J shed 2 bases, with 10 bases lying between them. The chain's CDR3 is CASSETNTAYNEQFF. The CDR3 DNA is TGCGCCAGCAGTGAGACGAATACAGCCTACAATGAGCAGTTCTTC.

J is TRBJ2-7 and V is TRBV23-1, with D hard to call. TRBV23-1 is classed as an ORF, of uncertain function. The CDR3 runs to 10 residues. V lost 8 bases to trimming and J lost 2 bases, with 4 bases between them. The CDR3 DNA reads TGCGCCAGCCTCCCCTACGAGCAGTACTTC. Amino acids: CASLPYEQYF.

This chain connects TRBV27 to TRBJ2-3, with no clear D. The V end lost 3 bases, the J end lost 8 bases, and 12 bases lay between the germline ends. Looked up from germline, CDR1 is MNHEY and CDR2 is SMNVEV (reference sequence). This CDR3 region has 13 residues. The CDR3 DNA follows: TGTGCCAGCAGTTTTGACGGGTTTGGTACGCAGTATTTT. Translating gives CASSFDGFGTQYF.

The chain recombines TRBV2 with TRBJ1-1; 10 bases agree with TRBD1. Germline CDR1 and CDR2: SNHLY and FYNNEI. The CDR3 spans 15 residues. The V segment lost 2 bases and the J segment 1 base; nucleotides outside the gene matches: 1. CDR3 region: CASSERTGGNTEAFF. CDR3 bases: TGTGCCAGCAGTGAACGGACAGGGGGGAACACTGAAGCTTTCTTT.

The chain has TRBV7-9 and TRBJ1-1; TRBD1 might be the D (5 bases). CDR1 is SEHNR and CDR2 is FQNEAQ in the germline V gene (reference sequence). This CDR3 has 13 amino acids. The ends were cut back, 3 bases at V and 3 bases at J, with 8 bases in the middle. The CDR3 loop reads CASSLGGDTEAFF. CDR3 DNA: TGTGCCAGCAGCTTGGGGGGGGACACTGAAGCTTTCTTT.

This clone came up once. This chain joins TRBV5-1 and TRBJ2-5, with 9 positions matching TRBD1. CDR1 and CDR2 from the germline V gene are SGHRS and YFSETQ. The trim removed 0 bases at V and 4 bases at J, leaving 7 bases unmatched. CDR3 length: 16 amino acids. The DNA for the CDR3 is TGCGCCAGCAGCTTGGGACAGGGGGGAAGGTTAGAGACCCAGTACTTC. Translating it yields CASSLGQGGRLETQYF.

The chain employs TRBV4-1 and TRBJ2-5; the D gene is possibly TRBD2 (5 bases). V dropped 0 bases and J dropped 5 bases, with 13 bases sitting between them. This CDR3 has 15 amino acids. The germline gives CDR1 MGHRA, CDR2 YSYEKL. In nucleotides, the CDR3 is TGCGCCAGCAGCCAAGAAACATGGGAGCACGAGACCCAGTACTTC. Translation gives CASSQETWEHETQYF.

This sequence joins TRBV19 and TRBJ1-1; D is unresolved. This CDR3 region has 12 residues. CDR1 is LNHDA, CDR2 SQIVND, per germline (reference sequence). V was trimmed by 3 bases and J by 3 bases, leaving 5 bases between them. CDR3 coding DNA: TGTGCCAGTAGTATGGAGTACACTGAAGCTTTCTTT. Translation gives CASSMEYTEAFF.

V is TRBV6-5 and J is TRBJ1-1; D is uncertain. The V end was cut by 2 bases, the J end by 0 bases, with 4 bases between. The V gene's germline CDR1 is MNHEY and CDR2 SVGAGI. The CDR3 contains 13 residues. Written as DNA, the CDR3 is TGTGCCAGCAGTTACGATGTGAACACTGAAGCTTTCTTT. Translating it yields CASSYDVNTEAFF.

This chain joins TRBV7-9 and TRBJ2-3, with TRBD2 matching over 12 bases. V lost 3 bases, J lost 6 bases, and 7 bases stayed unmatched. Germline V gene sequence: CDR1 SEHNR, CDR2 FQNEAQ (reference sequence). This CDR3 is 16 amino acids long. DNA for the CDR3: TGTGCCAGCAGCTTCCTACTAGCGGGAGGAAGTGATACGCAGTATTTT. Residues: CASSFLLAGGSDTQYF.

V is TRBV30 and J is TRBJ2-7; 7 bases match TRBD1. The V gene end was trimmed by 8 bases and the J gene end by 0 bases; junction bases not matched to a gene: 10. The CDR3 consists of 14 residues. Germline values: CDR1 GTSNPN, CDR2 SVGIG (reference sequence). This CDR3 is CAGSGTVSSYEQYF. The CDR3, as DNA: TGTGCCGGATCCGGGACAGTCAGCTCCTACGAGCAGTACTTC.

The chain recombines TRBV2 with TRBJ1-1; unclear D gene. Germline V gives CDR1 SNHLY, CDR2 FYNNEI. V was cut by 1 base and J by 3 bases, with 15 bases left in between. This CDR3 has 16 amino acids. The DNA for the CDR3 is TGTGCCAGCAGTGAAGAGGGCCTCACCCCGTACACTGAAGCTTTCTTT. Amino acid sequence: CASSEEGLTPYTEAFF. Full variable domain (missing parts from reference TRBV2 and TRBJ1-1): EPEVTQTPSHQVTQMGQEVILRCVPISNHLYFYWYRQILGQKVEFLVSFYNNEISEKSEIFDDQFSVERPDGSNFTLKIRSTKLEDSAMYFCASSEEGLTPYTEAFFGQGTRLTVV.

Only one count was recorded for this clone. The chain employs TRBV10-3 and TRBJ2-7; D possibly corresponds to TRBD2 (5 bases). The CDR3 runs 13 residues. Between the trimmed V and J ends, which lost 8 bases and 3 bases, there was a span of 14 bases. The germline V gene has CDR1 ENHRY and CDR2 SYGVKD. Written as DNA, the CDR3 is TGTGCCATCGGAGCGGAAACTCTCTACGAGCAGTACTTC. Protein: CAIGAETLYEQYF.